Sequencing of this T cell receptor (beta chain) was carried out in a study of spatial heterogeneity in lung cancer. General study results and limits: Higher tumor mutation counts went along with higher counts of expanded intratumoral alpha and beta TCRs.

The V segment lost 6 bases and the J segment 9 bases; nucleotides outside the gene matches: 7. The CDR3 is 12 amino acids. Germline CDR1 and CDR2: MNHEY and SVGAGI. Documented time point: sample taken at primary tumor resection. Unsorted whole RNA of tumor, nontumor lung or frozen PBMC was sequenced. Each TCR cDNA molecule carried a unique molecular identifier. In TCRdb, the 5' RACE reads were re-called with MiXCR into one record per CDR3 protein. The table shows approximately 18,000 distinct CDR3 sequences, with about 6.1% occurring only once. This clonotype came up many times. Its antigen is undetermined. This beta chain turned up in a library designed for alpha chains; as an off-target read, its abundance says little.

This TCR was recovered from a female donor with early-stage non-small cell lung cancer. V and J are TRBV6-5 and TRBJ2-5, with 7 nucleotides matching TRBD2. Sequenced material: lung tumor tissue, taken at surgery. The CDR3 reads CASSLWEGAQYF. The CDR3 coding sequence is TGTGCCAGCAGCCTTTGGGAGGGAGCCCAGTACTTC.